Listed below are T cell receptor beta chains from one sample, sequenced in a study of shared clonotypes between healthy human individuals. Measured with immunoSEQ multiplex PCR; TCRdb has only the in-frame clones, and not every one. Of about 980,000 clones listed, 70% to 85% are singletons. The material sequenced was memory CD4+ T cells sorted from blood. Receptors were obtained from a man between 18 and 29 years old in good health. Both conserved end residues are part of each CDR3. A D gene is named only where the DNA matches it firmly. For some rows the clone size is stated as once, few or many, or as a class when expanded; others skip it.

>TRBV19|-|-|TRBJ2-5
CASSSTGTKETQYF
TGTGCCAGTAGTTCAACGGGAACGAAAGAGACCCAGTACTTC
>TRBV5-1|TRBD1|-|TRBJ1-4
CASSQGQAPGANEKLFF
TGCGCCAGCAGCCAAGGACAGGCCCCGGGGGCTAATGAAAAACTGTTTTTT
>TRBV5-1|-|-|TRBJ2-2
CASSLVVGDTGELFF
TGCGCCAGCAGCTTGGTGGTGGGGGACACCGGGGAGCTGTTTTTT
>TRBV30|TRBD1|-|TRBJ1-4
CAWQGTVNEKLFF
TGTGCCTGGCAAGGGACAGTGAATGAAAAACTGTTTTTT
>TRBV18|TRBD1|-|TRBJ2-7
CASSPPGQAYEQYF
TGTGCCAGCTCACCACCGGGACAGGCATACGAGCAGTACTTC
>TRBV19|-|-|TRBJ2-3
CASRRKGGDTQYF
TGTGCCAGTAGGAGAAAGGGGGGAGATACGCAGTATTTT
>TRBV2|-|-|TRBJ1-6
CASSVGPGYNSPLHF
-
>TRBV7-8|TRBD1|-|TRBJ1-1
CASSLGQTMNTEAFF
TGTGCCAGCAGCTTGGGACAGACTATGAACACTGAAGCTTTCTTT
>TRBV25-1|-|many|TRBJ1-6
CASSELKGTGFNSPLHF
TGTGCCAGCAGTGAATTAAAGGGGACGGGCTTTAATTCACCCCTCCACTTT
>TRBV6-6|-|few|TRBJ1-5
CASSYVGQPQHF
TGTGCCAGCAGTTACGTGGGCCAGCCCCAGCATTTT
>TRBV12-5|TRBD1|-|TRBJ1-1
CASGSRQGNTEAFF
TGTGCTAGTGGTTCACGACAGGGGAACACTGAAGCTTTCTTT
>TRBV6-6|TRBD1|-|TRBJ1-2
CASILRDRGHYYGYTF
TGTGCCAGCATTCTCCGGGACAGGGGGCATTACTATGGCTACACCTTC
>TRBV10-3|-|-|TRBJ2-3
CAIDRNTQYF
TGTGCCATCGACCGGAATACGCAGTATTTT
>TRBV4-1|TRBD2|-|TRBJ2-7
CASSQDRGTSGASYEQYF
TGCGCCAGCAGCCAAGATCGGGGGACTAGCGGCGCCTCCTACGAGCAGTACTTC
>TRBV9|TRBD1|-|TRBJ2-7
CASSPSGTGRPYEQYF
TGTGCCAGCAGCCCAAGTGGGACAGGAAGGCCCTACGAGCAGTACTTC
>TRBV10-2|TRBD1|-|TRBJ1-2
CASRQTGNYGYTF
TGCGCCAGCAGACAGACAGGGAACTATGGCTACACCTTC
>TRBV9|-|few|TRBJ2-1
CASSTGDYLSKEQFF
TGTGCCAGCAGCACAGGGGACTACCTCTCGAAGGAGCAGTTCTTC
>TRBV18|-|-|TRBJ1-2
CASSPTNQGYGYTF
TGTGCCAGCTCACCGACGAATCAGGGATATGGCTACACCTTC
>TRBV7-9|-|-|TRBJ2-5
CASSLSTNQETQYF
TGTGCCAGCAGCTTATCCACGAACCAAGAGACCCAGTACTTC
>TRBV5-1|-|-|TRBJ1-2
CASSLQGSGGYTF
TGCGCCAGCAGCCTCCAGGGAAGTGGCGGCTACACCTTC
>TRBV18|-|-|TRBJ1-1
CASSPPGRTNTEAFF
TGTGCCAGCTCACCACCGGGCAGGACCAACACTGAAGCTTTCTTT
>TRBV5-6|TRBD1|-|TRBJ2-7
CASSSQDRGAEQYF
TGTGCCAGCAGCTCGCAGGACAGGGGGGCCGAGCAGTACTTC
>TRBV11-2|-|-|TRBJ2-7
CASREGYEQYF
TGTGCCAGCAGGGAAGGCTACGAGCAGTACTTC
>TRBV5-1|-|-|TRBJ2-7
CASSLVGNYEQYF
TGCGCCAGCAGCTTGGTTGGGAACTACGAGCAGTACTTC
>TRBV28|-|-|TRBJ2-5
CAAQGGGETQYF
TGTGCCGCCCAAGGGGGAGGGGAGACCCAGTACTTC
>TRBV5-1|TRBD1|-|TRBJ1-1
CASSLDGGTEQEAFF
TGCGCCAGCAGCTTGGACGGGGGGACAGAGCAAGAAGCTTTCTTT
>TRBV10-2|-|few|TRBJ2-1
CASSVYNEQFF
TGCGCCAGCAGTGTCTATAATGAGCAGTTCTTC
>TRBV15|-|-|TRBJ1-2
CATSRVGPEGFYGYTF
TGTGCCACCAGCAGAGTAGGGCCTGAGGGCTTCTATGGCTACACCTTC
>TRBV30|-|-|TRBJ1-4
CAWAGDEAEKLFF
TGTGCCTGGGCCGGGGACGAAGCTGAAAAACTGTTTTTT
>TRBV19|-|-|TRBJ1-4
CASTATATNEKLFF
TGTGCCAGTACGGCCACTGCAACTAATGAAAAACTGTTTTTT
>TRBV7-6|-|-|TRBJ2-2
CASSLEGTSGGELFF
TGTGCCAGCAGCTTAGAAGGGACCAGCGGCGGGGAGCTGTTTTTT
>TRBV7-2|TRBD2|few|TRBJ2-1
CASSLIAGVYNEQFF
TGTGCCAGCAGCTTAATAGCGGGAGTTTACAATGAGCAGTTCTTC
>TRBV7-2|-|-|TRBJ2-2
CASSLYSSAKTGELFF
TGTGCCAGCAGCTTATACTCTAGCGCAAAAACCGGGGAGCTGTTTTTT
>TRBV29-1|-|-|TRBJ1-2
CSVDPGRGGYTF
TGCAGCGTTGATCCGGGAAGAGGGGGCTACACCTTC
>TRBV6-6|-|-|TRBJ2-1
CASRGDFYNEQFF
TGTGCCAGCAGGGGGGACTTCTACAATGAGCAGTTCTTC
>TRBV5-4|-|-|TRBJ2-1
CASSLESRAGNEQFF
TGTGCCAGCAGCTTGGAATCCAGGGCGGGTAATGAGCAGTTCTTC
>TRBV19|-|-|TRBJ2-5
CASSMMAALQETQYF
TGTGCCAGTAGTATGATGGCAGCACTACAAGAGACCCAGTACTTC
>TRBV2|TRBD1|-|TRBJ1-5
CASSPQGGQPQHF
TGTGCCAGCAGTCCACAGGGGGGACAGCCCCAGCATTTT
>TRBV14|-|-|TRBJ2-5
CASSQRELLYF
TGTGCCAGCAGCCAAAGAGAACTCTTGTACTTC
>TRBV6-1|-|-|TRBJ2-6
CASSETGANVLTF
TGTGCCAGCAGTGAAACTGGGGCCAACGTCCTGACTTTC
>TRBV6-1|TRBD1|-|TRBJ2-7
CASSERGTGGLHSHF
TGTGCCAGCAGTGAAAGAGGGACAGGGGGCCTTCATTCACACTTC
>TRBV11-1|TRBD1|-|TRBJ2-5
CASSSDRVETQYF
TGTGCCAGCAGCTCGGACAGGGTCGAGACCCAGTACTTC
>TRBV25-1|-|-|TRBJ1-3
CATAPQVSGNTIYF
TGTGCCACCGCCCCCCAGGTCTCTGGAAACACCATATATTTT
>TRBV19|-|-|TRBJ2-4
CASSIWRDRNIQYF
TGTGCCAGTAGTATCTGGCGGGACCGAAACATTCAGTACTTC
>TRBV7-9|-|-|TRBJ1-1
CASSPGHLGNTEAFF
TGTGCCAGCAGCCCGGGCCATCTGGGGAACACTGAAGCTTTCTTT
>TRBV5-4|-|-|TRBJ2-5
CASSLGLGRQETQYF
TGTGCCAGCAGCTTGGGATTAGGGCGGCAAGAGACCCAGTACTTC
>TRBV6-5|-|-|TRBJ1-1
CASSYSSNRGVAFF
TGTGCCAGCAGTTACTCGAGTAATCGGGGAGTCGCTTTCTTT
>TRBV7-2|TRBD2|-|TRBJ2-3
CAGSLGSGFRTDTQYF
TGTGCCGGCAGCTTGGGTAGCGGGTTCCGCACAGATACGCAGTATTTT
>TRBV4-3|-|-|TRBJ2-3
CASSRGGGTDTQYF
TGCGCCAGCAGCCGCGGGGGCGGGACAGATACGCAGTATTTT
>TRBV2|-|-|TRBJ2-7
CASSANSYEQYF
TGTGCCAGCAGTGCAAACTCCTACGAGCAGTACTTC
>TRBV5-1|-|-|TRBJ2-5
CASSLEGMGETQYF
TGCGCCAGCAGCTTGGAAGGGATGGGAGAGACCCAGTACTTC
>TRBV30|-|-|TRBJ2-1
CAWSVSGLTEQFF
TGTGCCTGGAGCGTTTCGGGGTTGACAGAGCAGTTCTTC
>TRBV2|-|-|TRBJ2-7
CASSEVTYSYEQYF
TGTGCCAGCAGTGAAGTTACGTATTCCTACGAGCAGTACTTC
>TRBV5-1|-|few|TRBJ1-2
CASSSGNPTVSYGYTF
TGCGCCAGCAGCTCGGGCAATCCGACAGTAAGCTATGGCTACACCTTC
>TRBV5-6|-|many|TRBJ2-5
CASSLGSTETQYF
TGTGCCAGCAGCTTGGGATCGACGGAGACCCAGTACTTC
>TRBV28|-|-|TRBJ1-2
CASSPTVYGYTF
TGTGCCAGCAGTCCGACAGTCTATGGCTACACCTTC
>TRBV15|-|-|TRBJ2-1
CATSRSLEGQNEQFF
TGTGCCACCAGCAGATCACTAGAGGGTCAGAATGAGCAGTTCTTC
>TRBV27|-|-|TRBJ1-3
CASPAPARVDSSGNTIYF
TGTGCCAGCCCCGCCCCCGCACGTGTAGACAGCTCTGGAAACACCATATATTTT
>TRBV19|TRBD2|-|TRBJ2-2
CASIPGLASTGELFF
TGTGCCAGTATCCCGGGACTAGCCTCCACCGGGGAGCTGTTTTTT